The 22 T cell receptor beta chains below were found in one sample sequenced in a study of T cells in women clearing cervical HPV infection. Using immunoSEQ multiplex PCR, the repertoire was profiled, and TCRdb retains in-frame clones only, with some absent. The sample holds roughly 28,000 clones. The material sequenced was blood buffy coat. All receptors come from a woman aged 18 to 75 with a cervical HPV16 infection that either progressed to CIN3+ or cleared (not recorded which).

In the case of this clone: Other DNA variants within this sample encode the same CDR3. Incomplete CDR3 DNA: TGTGCCAGCAGTGACTCGGGGGGTTCCACAGATACG. This encodes CASSDSGGSTDT. The whole CDR3 sequence reads CASSDSGGSTDTQYF. The rearrangement uses TRBV6-4 and TRBJ2-3; D may be TRBD2 (6 bases). The read halts 3 residues ahead of the CDR3 end, with the missing end drawn from the germline J gene. Germline assignment: CDR1 MRHNA and CDR2 SNTAGT. V lost 0 bases and J lost 2, with 9 bases in between. CDR3 size: 15 residues.

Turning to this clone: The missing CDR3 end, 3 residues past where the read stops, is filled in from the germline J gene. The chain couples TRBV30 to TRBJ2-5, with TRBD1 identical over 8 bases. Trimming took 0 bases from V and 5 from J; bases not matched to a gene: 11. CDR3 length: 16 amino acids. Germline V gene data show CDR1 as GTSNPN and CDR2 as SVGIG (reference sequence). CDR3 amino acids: CAWSVGAGGSGETQYF. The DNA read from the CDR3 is TGTGCCTGGAGTGTAGGGGCAGGGGGCTCAGGGGAGACC.

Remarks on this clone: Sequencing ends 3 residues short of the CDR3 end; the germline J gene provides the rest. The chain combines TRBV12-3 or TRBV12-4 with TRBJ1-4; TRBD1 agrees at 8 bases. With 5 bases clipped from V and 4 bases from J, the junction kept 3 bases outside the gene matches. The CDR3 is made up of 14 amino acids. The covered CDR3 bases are TGTGCCAGCAGTCCGGGACAGGTTAATGAAAAA. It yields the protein CASSPGQVNEK. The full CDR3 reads CASSPGQVNEKLFF.

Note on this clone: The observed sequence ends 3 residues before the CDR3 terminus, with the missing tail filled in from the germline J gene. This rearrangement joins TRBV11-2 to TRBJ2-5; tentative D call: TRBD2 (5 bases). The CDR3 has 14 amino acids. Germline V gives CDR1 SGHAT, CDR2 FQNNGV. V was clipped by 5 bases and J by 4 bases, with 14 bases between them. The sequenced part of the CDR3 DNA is TGTGCCAGCAGCCCGGGCCCTCGGGGAGAGACC. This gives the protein CASSPGPRGET. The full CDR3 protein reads CASSPGPRGETQYF.

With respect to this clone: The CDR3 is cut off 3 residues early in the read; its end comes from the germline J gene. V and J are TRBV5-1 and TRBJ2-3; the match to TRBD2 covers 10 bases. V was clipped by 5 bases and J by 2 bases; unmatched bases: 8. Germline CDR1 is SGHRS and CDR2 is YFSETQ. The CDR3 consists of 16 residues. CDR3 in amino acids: CASRPGTSDSTDTQYF. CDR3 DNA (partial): TGCGCCAGCAGACCCGGGACTAGCGATTCCACAGATACG.

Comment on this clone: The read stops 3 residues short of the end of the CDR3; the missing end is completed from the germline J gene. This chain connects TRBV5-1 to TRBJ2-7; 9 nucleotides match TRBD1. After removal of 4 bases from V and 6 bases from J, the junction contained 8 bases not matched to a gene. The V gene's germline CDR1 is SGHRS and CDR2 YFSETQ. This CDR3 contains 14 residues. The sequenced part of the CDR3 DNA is TGCGCCAGCAGCGAAACAGGGGGCCTAGGCGAG. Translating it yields CASSETGGLGE. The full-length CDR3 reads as CASSETGGLGEQYF.

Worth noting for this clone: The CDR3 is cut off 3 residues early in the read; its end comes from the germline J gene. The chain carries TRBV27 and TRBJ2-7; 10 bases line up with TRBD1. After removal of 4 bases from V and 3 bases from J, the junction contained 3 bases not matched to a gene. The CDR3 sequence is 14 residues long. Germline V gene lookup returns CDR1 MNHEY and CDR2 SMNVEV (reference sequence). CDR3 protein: CASSWGQGIYEQYF. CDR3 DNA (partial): TGTGCCAGCAGTTGGGGACAGGGGATCTACGAG.

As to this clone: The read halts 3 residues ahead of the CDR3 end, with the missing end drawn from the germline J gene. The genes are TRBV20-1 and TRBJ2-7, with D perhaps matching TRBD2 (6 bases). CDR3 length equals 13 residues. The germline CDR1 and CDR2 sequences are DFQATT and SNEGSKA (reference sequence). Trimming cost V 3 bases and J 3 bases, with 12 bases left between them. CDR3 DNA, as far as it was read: TGCAGTGCTAGCGGGGGTATGCTCTACGAG. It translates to CSASGGMLYE. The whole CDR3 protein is CSASGGMLYEQYF.

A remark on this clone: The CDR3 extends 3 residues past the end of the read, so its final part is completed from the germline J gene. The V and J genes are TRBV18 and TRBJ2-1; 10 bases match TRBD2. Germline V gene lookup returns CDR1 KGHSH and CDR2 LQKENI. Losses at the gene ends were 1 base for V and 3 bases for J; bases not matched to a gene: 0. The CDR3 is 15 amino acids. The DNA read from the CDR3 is TGTGCCAGCTCACCACAGCGGGGGGGCTACAATGAG. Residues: CASSPQRGGYNE. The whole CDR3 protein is CASSPQRGGYNEQFF.

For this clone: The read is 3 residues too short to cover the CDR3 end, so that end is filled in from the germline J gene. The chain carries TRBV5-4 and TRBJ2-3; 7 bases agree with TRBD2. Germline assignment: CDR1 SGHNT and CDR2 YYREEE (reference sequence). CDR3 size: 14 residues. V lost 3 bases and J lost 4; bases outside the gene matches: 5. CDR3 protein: CASSSQRGPDTQYF. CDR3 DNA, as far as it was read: TGTGCCAGCAGCTCCCAGCGGGGTCCAGATACG.

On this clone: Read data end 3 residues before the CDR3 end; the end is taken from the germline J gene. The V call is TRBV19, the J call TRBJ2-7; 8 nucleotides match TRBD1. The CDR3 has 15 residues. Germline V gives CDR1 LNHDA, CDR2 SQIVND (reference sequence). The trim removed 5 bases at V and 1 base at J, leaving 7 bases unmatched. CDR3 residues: CASSLRQGPSYEQYF. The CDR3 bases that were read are TGTGCCAGTAGTCTCCGACAGGGGCCATCCTACGAG.

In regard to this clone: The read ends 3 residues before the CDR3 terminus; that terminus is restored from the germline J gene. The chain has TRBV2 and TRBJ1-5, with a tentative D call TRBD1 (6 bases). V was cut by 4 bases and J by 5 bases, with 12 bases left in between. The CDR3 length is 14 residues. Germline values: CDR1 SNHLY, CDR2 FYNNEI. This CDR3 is CASSAEQGHQPQHF. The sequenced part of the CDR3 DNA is TGTGCCAGCAGTGCGGAACAGGGTCATCAGCCC.

The CDR3 DNA, read in part, is TGCAGTGCCCAGGAGTGGGATACG. This encodes CSAQEWDT. The CDR3 reads in full as CSAQEWDTQYF. The chain links TRBV20-1 to TRBJ2-3; D is undetermined. The CDR3 end falls 3 residues outside the read, so it is completed with the germline J gene. Germline CDR1 is DFQATT and CDR2 is SNEGSKA (reference sequence). The CDR3 runs to 11 residues. Trimming removed 6 bases at V and 6 bases at J, with 10 bases between.

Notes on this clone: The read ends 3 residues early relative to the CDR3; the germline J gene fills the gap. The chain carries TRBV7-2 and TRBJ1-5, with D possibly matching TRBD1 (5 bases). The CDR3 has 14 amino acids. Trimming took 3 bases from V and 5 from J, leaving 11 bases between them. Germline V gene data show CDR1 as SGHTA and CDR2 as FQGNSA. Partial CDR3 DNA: TGTGCCAGCAGCTTTGATGGGGGGTATCAGCCC. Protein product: CASSFDGGYQP. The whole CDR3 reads CASSFDGGYQPQHF.

Partial CDR3 DNA: TGTGCCAGCAGCTTGTGGACAGGGGGTAACTATGGC. Its translation: CASSLWTGGNYG. In full, the CDR3 reads CASSLWTGGNYGYTF. The chain uses TRBV5-8 and TRBJ1-2; 10 bases align to TRBD1. Read data end 3 residues before the CDR3 end; the end is taken from the germline J gene. Germline lookup yields CDR1 SGHTS and CDR2 YDEGEE. The CDR3 is 15 amino acids. The V segment lost 1 base and the J segment 1 base; nucleotides outside the gene matches: 1.

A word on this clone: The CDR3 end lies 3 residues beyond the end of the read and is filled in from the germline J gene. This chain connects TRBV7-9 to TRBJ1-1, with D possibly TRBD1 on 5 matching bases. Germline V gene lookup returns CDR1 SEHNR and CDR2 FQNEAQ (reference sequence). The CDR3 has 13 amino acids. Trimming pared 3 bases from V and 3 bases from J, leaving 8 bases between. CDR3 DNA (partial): TGTGCCAGCAGCTTGGGGGGGGACACTGAA. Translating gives CASSLGGDTE. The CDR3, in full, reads CASSLGGDTEAFF. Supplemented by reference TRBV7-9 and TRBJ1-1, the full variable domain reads DTGVSQNPRHKITKRGQNVTFRCDPISEHNRLYWYRQTLGQGPEFLTYFQNEAQLEKSRLLSDRFSAERPKGSFSTLEIQRTEQGDSAMYLCASSLGGDTEAFFGQGTRLTVV.

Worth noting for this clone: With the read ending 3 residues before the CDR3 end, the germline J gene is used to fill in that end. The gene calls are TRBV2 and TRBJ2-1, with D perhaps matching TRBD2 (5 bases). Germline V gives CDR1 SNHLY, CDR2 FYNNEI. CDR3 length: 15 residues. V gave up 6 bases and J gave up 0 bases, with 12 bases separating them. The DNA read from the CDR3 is TGTGCCAGCAGCCTTAGACTACTCTCCTACAATGAG. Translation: CASSLRLLSYNE. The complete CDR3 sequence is CASSLRLLSYNEQFF.

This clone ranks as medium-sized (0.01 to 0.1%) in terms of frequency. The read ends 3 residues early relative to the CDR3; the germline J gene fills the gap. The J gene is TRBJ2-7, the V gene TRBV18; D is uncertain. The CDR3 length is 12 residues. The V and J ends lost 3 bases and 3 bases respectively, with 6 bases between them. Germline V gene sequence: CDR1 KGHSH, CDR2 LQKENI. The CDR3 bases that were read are TGTGCCAGCTCACCGGGCAGCTACGAG. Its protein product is CASSPGSYE. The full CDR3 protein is CASSPGSYEQYF.

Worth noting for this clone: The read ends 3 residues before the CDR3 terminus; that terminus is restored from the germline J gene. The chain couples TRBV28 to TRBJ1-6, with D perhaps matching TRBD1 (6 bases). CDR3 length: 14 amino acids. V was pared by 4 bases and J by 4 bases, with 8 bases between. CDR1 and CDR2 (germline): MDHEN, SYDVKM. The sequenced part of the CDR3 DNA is TGTGCCAGCAGTTCAGGACAGTATAATTCACCC. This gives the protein CASSSGQYNSP. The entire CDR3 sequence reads CASSSGQYNSPLHF.

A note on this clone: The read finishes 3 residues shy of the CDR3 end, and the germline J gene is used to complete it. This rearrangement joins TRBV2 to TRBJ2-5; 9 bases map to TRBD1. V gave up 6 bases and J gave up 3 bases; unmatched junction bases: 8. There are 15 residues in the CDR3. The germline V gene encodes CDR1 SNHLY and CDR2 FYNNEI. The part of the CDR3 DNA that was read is TGTGCCAGCAGAGAGAGGACAGGGGTTAAAGAGACC. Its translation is CASRERTGVKET. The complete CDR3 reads CASRERTGVKETQYF.

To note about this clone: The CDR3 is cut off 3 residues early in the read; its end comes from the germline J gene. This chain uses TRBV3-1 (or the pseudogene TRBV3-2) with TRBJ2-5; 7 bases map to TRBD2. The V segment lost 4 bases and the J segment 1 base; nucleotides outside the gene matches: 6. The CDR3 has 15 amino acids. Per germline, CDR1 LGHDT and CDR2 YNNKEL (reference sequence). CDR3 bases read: TGTGCCAGCAGCCCTTCAGCGGGGAGCCAAGAGACC. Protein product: CASSPSAGSQET. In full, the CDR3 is CASSPSAGSQETQYF.

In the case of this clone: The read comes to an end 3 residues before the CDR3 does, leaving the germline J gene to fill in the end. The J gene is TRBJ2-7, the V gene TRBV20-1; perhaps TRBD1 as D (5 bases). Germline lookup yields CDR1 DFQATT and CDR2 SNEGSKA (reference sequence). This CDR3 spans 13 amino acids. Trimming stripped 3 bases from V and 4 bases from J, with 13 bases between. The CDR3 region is CSARDGREYEQYF. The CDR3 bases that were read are TGCAGTGCTAGGGATGGCAGGGAATACGAG.